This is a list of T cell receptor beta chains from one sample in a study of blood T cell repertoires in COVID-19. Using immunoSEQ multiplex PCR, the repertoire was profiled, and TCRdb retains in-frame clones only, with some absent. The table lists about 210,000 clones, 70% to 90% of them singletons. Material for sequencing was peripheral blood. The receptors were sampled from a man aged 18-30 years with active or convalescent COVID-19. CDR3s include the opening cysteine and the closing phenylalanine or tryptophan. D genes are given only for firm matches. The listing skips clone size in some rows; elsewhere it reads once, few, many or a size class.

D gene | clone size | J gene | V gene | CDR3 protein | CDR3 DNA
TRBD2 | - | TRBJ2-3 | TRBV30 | CARTSGRIDTQYF | TGTGCCAGAACTAGCGGGAGGATAGATACGCAGTATTTT
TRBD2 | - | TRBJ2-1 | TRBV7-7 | CASSSGAGGYNEQFF | TGTGCTAGCAGCTCAGGAGCGGGGGGGTACAATGAGCAGTTCTTC
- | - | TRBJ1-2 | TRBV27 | CASSLLANYGYTF | TGTGCCAGCAGTCTCCTTGCTAACTATGGCTACACCTTC
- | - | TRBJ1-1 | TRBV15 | CATSRGMGQGGTEAFF | TGTGCCACCAGCAGAGGAATGGGGCAGGGTGGCACTGAAGCTTTCTTT
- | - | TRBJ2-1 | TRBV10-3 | CAISESGGNNEQFF | TGTGCCATCAGTGAGTCGGGCGGGAACAATGAGCAGTTCTTC
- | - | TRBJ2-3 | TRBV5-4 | CASSLTARGDLDTQYF | TGTGCCAGCAGCTTGACGGCCAGGGGAGATCTAGATACGCAGTATTTT
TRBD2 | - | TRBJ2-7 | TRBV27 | CASRLAGGFYEQYF | TGTGCCAGCAGATTAGCGGGAGGGTTCTACGAGCAGTACTTC
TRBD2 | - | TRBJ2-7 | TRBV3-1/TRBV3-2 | CASSQGGSRSYEQYF | TGTGCCAGCAGCCAAGGCGGGAGTCGGTCCTACGAGCAGTACTTC
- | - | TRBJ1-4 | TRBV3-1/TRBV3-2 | CASSPSQREKLFF | TGTGCCAGCAGCCCTTCTCAACGGGAAAAACTGTTTTTT
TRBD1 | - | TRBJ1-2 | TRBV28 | CASVGRGRGGYTF | TGTGCCAGCGTAGGCAGGGGGCGCGGAGGCTACACCTTC
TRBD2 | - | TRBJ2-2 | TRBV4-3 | CASSQASGRVSGELFF | TGCGCCAGCAGCCAGGCTAGCGGGAGGGTCTCCGGGGAGCTGTTTTTT
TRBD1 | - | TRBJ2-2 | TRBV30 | CAWSHGQGVAGELFF | TGTGCCTGGAGCCACGGACAGGGAGTGGCCGGGGAGCTGTTTTTT
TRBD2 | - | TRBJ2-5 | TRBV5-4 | CASSRSGGPRETQYF | TGTGCCAGCAGCCGATCGGGAGGCCCCCGAGAGACCCAGTACTTC
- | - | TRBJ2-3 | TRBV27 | CASNQGTDTQYF | TGTGCCAGCAACCAGGGTACAGATACGCAGTATTTT
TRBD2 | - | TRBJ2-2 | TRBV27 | CASSLSLGLAGRANTGELFF | TGTGCCAGCAGTTTATCCCTGGGACTAGCGGGAAGGGCGAACACCGGGGAGCTGTTTTTT
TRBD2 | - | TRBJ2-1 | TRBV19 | CASSLAGGNYNEQFF | TGTGCCAGTAGCCTAGCGGGAGGGAATTACAATGAGCAGTTCTTC
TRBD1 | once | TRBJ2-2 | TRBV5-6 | CASSLWGQGGTGELFF | TGTGCCAGCAGCTTGTGGGGACAGGGTGGCACCGGGGAGCTGTTTTTT
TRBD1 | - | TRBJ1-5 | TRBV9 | CASSVGQGVGQPQHF | TGTGCCAGCAGCGTAGGGCAGGGGGTCGGTCAGCCCCAGCATTTT
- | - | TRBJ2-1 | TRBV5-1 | CASIPAAGHTNEQFF | TGCGCCAGCATCCCCGCAGCGGGACACACAAATGAGCAGTTCTTC
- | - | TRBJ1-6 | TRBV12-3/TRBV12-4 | CASSLRGATHF | TGTGCCAGCAGTTTACGCGGGGCTACCCACTTT
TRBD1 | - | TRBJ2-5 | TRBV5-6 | CASSLGQGAGETQYF | TGTGCCAGCAGCTTGGGACAGGGGGCGGGAGAGACCCAGTACTTC
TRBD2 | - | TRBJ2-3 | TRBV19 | CASSIASGSGVDTQYF | TGTGCCAGTAGTATAGCAAGCGGGAGCGGTGTAGATACGCAGTATTTT